This entry concerns a single T cell receptor (beta chain). The method was immunoSEQ multiplex PCR; TCRdb's version includes in-frame clones alone and lacks a portion of them. This table holds roughly 350,000 clones, around 91% found once. Looked up from germline, CDR1 is LNHDA and CDR2 is SQIVND (reference sequence). V gave up 4 bases and J gave up 0 bases; unmatched junction bases: 5. CDR3 length equals 15 residues. The data are from a study of blood T cell repertoires in COVID-19. The sequencing sample was made of peripheral blood. The chain has TRBV19 and TRBJ1-1, with 7 nucleotides matching TRBD1. The clonotype comes from a woman aged 18-35 years who had recovered from COVID-19. The CDR3 is CASSKRQGLNTEAFF. The CDR3 nucleotides are TGTGCCAGTAGTAAACGACAGGGTTTGAACACTGAAGCTTTCTTT.